This T cell receptor beta chain was recovered during a study of T cell responses to AZD1222 COVID-19 vaccine. Study observations and caveats: Spike was spanned by vaccine-associated CD4 TCRs, with dominance at 160-218 and 743-854. Spike-specific TCRs gained breadth and depth after people received two AZD1222 doses. No day 14 peak samples; only post-peak repertoires were characterized.

As concerns this clone: Its antigen is unknown.

This CDR3 region has 17 residues. Using immunoSEQ multiplex PCR, the repertoire was profiled, and TCRdb retains in-frame clones only, with some absent. The sample comprises more than 75,000 clones, around 90% of which are singletons, and 5% to 6.5% rests with the top ten. The source of this sequence is an adult in good health. This sample comprised peripheral blood, obtained on day 0 of AZD1222 vaccination. The rearrangement links TRBV21-1 to TRBJ2-7; the D call in the table, TRBD2, was not verified against the DNA. TRBV21-1 represents a pseudogene. In DNA, the CDR3 is TGTGCCAGCAGCAATTCCCACCGGACTAGCTTTGCCTACGAGCAGTACTTC. Residues: CASSNSHRTSFAYEQYF.